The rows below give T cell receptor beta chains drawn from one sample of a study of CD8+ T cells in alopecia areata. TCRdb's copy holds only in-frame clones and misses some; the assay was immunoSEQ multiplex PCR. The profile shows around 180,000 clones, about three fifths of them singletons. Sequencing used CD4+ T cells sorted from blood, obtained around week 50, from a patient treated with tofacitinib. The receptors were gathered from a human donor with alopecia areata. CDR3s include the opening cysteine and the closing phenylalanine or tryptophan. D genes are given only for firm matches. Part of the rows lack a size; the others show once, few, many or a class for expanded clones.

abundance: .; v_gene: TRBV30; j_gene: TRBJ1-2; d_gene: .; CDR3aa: CAWSTDGVYGYTF; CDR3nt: TGTGCCTGGAGCACCGACGGAGTCTATGGCTACACCTTC
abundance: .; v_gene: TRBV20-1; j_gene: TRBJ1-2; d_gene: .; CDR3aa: CSASASYGYTF; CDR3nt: TGCAGTGCTAGTGCGTCCTATGGCTACACCTTC
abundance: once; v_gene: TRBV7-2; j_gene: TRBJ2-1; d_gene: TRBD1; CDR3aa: CASSLDRGNEQFF; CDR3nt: TGTGCCAGCAGCTTAGACAGGGGCAATGAGCAGTTCTTC
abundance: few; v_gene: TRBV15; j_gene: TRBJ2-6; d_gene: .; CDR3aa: CATSRVLGYAGANVLTF; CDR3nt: TGTGCCACCAGCAGGGTGTTGGGGTATGCTGGGGCCAACGTCCTGACTTTC
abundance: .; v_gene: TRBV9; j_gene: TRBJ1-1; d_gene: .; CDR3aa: CASSGITGTEAFF; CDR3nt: TGTGCCAGCAGCGGGATCACAGGGACTGAAGCTTTCTTT
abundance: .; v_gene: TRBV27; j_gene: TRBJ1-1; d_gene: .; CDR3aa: CASRAGPTEAFF; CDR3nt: TGTGCCAGCAGGGCAGGGCCCACTGAAGCTTTCTTT
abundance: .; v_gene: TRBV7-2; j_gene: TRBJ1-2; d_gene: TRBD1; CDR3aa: CASSPRTGDYGYTF; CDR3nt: TGTGCCAGCAGCCCGAGGACAGGGGACTATGGCTACACCTTC
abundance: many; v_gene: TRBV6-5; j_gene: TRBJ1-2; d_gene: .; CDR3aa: CASSGGAAGASGYTF; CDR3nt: TGTGCCAGCAGTGGAGGGGCCGCCGGCGCGAGTGGCTACACCTTC
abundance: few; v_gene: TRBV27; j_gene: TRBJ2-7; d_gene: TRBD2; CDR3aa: CASSLGRGGLDGYEQYF; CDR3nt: TGTGCCAGCAGTTTAGGTCGGGGGGGCCTCGACGGCTACGAGCAGTACTTC
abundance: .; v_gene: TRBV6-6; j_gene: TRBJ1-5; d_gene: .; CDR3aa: CATGQQNQPQHF; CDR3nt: TGTGCCACCGGACAGCAAAATCAGCCCCAGCATTTT
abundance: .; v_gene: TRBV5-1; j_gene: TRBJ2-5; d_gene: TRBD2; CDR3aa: CASSLGGLGRDQETQYF; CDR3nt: TGCGCCAGCAGCTTGGGAGGACTAGGAAGGGACCAAGAGACCCAGTACTTC
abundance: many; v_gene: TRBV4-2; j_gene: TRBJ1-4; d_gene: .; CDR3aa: CASSFDATNEKLFF; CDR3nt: TGTGCCAGCAGTTTCGACGCAACTAATGAAAAACTGTTTTTT
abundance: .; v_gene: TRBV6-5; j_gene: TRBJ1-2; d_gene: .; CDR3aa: CASSYQGHYGYTF; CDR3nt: TGTGCCAGCAGTTACCAGGGCCACTATGGCTACACCTTC
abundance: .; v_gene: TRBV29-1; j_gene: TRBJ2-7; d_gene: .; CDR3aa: CSVAQSGGIGQYF; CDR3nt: TGCAGCGTAGCCCAAAGCGGAGGTATTGGGCAGTACTTC
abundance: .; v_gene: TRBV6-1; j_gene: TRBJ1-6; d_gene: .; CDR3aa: CASSEDWGNSYNSPLHF; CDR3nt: TGTGCCAGCAGTGAAGACTGGGGAAACTCCTATAATTCACCCCTCCACTTT
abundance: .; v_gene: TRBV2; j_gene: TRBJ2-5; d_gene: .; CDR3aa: CASSFSTSGQETQYF; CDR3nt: TGTGCCAGCAGCTTTAGTACCAGCGGGCAAGAGACCCAGTACTTC
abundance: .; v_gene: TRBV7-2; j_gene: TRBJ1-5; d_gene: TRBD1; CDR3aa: CASSLDRGTGTQHF; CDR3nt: TGTGCCAGCAGCTTAGACAGGGGGACAGGGACCCAGCATTTT
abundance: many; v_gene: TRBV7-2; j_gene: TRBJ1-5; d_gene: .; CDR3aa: CASSPGMGQPQHF; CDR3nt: TGTGCCAGCAGCCCAGGGATGGGACAGCCCCAGCATTTT
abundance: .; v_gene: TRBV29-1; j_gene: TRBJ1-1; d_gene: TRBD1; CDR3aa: CSVGVTGGNTEAFF; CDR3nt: TGCAGCGTTGGGGTGACAGGGGGTAACACTGAAGCTTTCTTT
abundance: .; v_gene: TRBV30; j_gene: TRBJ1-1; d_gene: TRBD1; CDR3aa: CAGQGDTEAFF; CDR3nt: TGTGCCGGACAGGGAGACACTGAAGCTTTCTTT
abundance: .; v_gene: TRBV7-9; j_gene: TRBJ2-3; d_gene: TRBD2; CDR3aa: CASSQGLAGATDTQYF; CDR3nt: TGTGCCAGCAGCCAAGGACTAGCGGGGGCCACAGATACGCAGTATTTT
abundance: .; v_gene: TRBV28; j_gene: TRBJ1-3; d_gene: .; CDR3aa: CASSSRGIPTIYF; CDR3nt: TGTGCCAGCAGTTCAAGAGGGATCCCCACCATATATTTT
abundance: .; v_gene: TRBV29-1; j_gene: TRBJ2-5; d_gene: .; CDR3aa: CSPQPGNF; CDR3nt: TGCAGCCCTCAGCCGGGGAACTTC
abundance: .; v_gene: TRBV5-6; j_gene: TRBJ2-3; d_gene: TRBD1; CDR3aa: CASSLDRQGFGTDTQYF; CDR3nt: TGTGCCAGCAGCTTGGACCGACAGGGTTTCGGCACAGATACGCAGTATTTT
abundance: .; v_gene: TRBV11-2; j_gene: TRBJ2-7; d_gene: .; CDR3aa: CASSLGHSYEQYF; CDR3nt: TGTGCCAGCAGCTTGGGCCACTCCTACGAGCAGTACTTC
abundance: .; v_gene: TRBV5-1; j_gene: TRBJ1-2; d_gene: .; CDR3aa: CASSLEGRPDGYTF; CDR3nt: TGCGCCAGCAGCTTGGAGGGGAGGCCGGACGGCTACACCTTC
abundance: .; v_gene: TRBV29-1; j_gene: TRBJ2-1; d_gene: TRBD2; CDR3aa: CSVMIAGGNNEQFF; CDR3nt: TGCAGCGTGATGATAGCGGGGGGGAACAATGAGCAGTTCTTC
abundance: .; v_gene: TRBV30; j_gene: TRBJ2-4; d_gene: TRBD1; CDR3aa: CAWDRGAKNIQYF; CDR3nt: TGTGCCTGGGACAGGGGAGCCAAAAACATTCAGTACTTC
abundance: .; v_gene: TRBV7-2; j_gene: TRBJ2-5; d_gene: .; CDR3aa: CASSPDMEETQYF; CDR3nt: TGTGCCAGCAGCCCCGACATGGAAGAGACCCAGTACTTC
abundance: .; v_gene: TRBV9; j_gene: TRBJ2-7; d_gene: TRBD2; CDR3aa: CASSGGLAGSGSYAYEQYF; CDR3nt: TGTGCCAGCAGCGGAGGACTAGCTGGCTCGGGCTCTTATGCCTACGAGCAGTACTTC
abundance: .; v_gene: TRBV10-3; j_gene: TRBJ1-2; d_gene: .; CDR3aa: CAISELRNYGYTF; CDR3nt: TGTGCCATCAGTGAGCTCCGGAACTATGGCTACACCTTC
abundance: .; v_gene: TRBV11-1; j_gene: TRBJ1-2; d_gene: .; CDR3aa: CASSRGGYGYTF; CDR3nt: TGTGCCAGCAGCCGCGGAGGCTATGGCTACACCTTC
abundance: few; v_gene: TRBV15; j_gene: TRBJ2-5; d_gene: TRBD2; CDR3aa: CATSGEFQETQYF; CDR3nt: TGCGCGACTAGCGGAGAATTTCAAGAGACCCAGTACTTC
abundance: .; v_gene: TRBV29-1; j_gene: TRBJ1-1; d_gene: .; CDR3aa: CSVRPGYRTEAFF; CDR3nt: TGCAGCGTTCGACCAGGGTATAGGACTGAAGCTTTCTTT
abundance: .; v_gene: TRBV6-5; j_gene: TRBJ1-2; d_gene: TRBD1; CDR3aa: CASSYSTGVDGYTF; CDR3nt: TGTGCCAGCAGTTACTCTACAGGGGTGGATGGCTACACCTTC
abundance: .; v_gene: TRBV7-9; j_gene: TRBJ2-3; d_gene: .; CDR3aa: CASSLNAGSTDTQYF; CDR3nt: TGTGCCAGCAGCTTAAACGCGGGGAGCACAGATACGCAGTATTTT
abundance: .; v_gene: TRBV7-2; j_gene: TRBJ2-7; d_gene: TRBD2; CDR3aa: CASRKEAGGLDEQYF; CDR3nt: TGTGCCAGCAGAAAAGAAGCGGGGGGGCTGGACGAGCAGTACTTC
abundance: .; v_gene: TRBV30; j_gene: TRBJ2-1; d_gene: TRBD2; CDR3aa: CAWSTRMGTSSNEQFF; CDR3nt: TGTGCCTGGAGTACCCGCATGGGGACTAGCTCAAATGAGCAGTTCTTC
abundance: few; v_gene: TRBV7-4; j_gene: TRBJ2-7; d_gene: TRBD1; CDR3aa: CASSAAGTVSYEQYF; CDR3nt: TGTGCCAGCAGCGCCGCCGGGACAGTCTCCTACGAGCAGTACTTC
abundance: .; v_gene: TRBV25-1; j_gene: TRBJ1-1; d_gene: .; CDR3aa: CASSGGPGVRTEAFF; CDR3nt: TGTGCCAGCAGTGGTGGACCGGGGGTGCGTACTGAAGCTTTCTTT
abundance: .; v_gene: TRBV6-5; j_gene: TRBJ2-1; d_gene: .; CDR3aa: CASSPNWGSYNEQFF; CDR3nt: TGTGCCAGCAGCCCCAACTGGGGCTCCTACAATGAGCAGTTCTTC
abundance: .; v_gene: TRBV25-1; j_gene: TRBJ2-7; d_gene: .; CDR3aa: CASSEYGQPASGGQYF; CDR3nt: TGTGCCAGCAGTGAATATGGTCAGCCGGCATCAGGCGGGCAGTACTTC
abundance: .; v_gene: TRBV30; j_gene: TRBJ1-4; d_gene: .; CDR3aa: CAWRMNVEKLFF; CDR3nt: TGTGCCTGGAGGATGAATGTAGAAAAACTGTTTTTT